This T cell receptor beta chain was obtained from a study of breast tumors, draining lymph nodes, adjacent tissues. General study results and limits: Compared with basal-like, luminal-like tumors shared significantly more repertoire with nontumor tissue.

The CDR3 loop spans 15 amino acids. Germline CDR1 and CDR2: LGHDT and YNNKEL (reference sequence). V shed 0 bases and J shed 9 bases, with 17 bases lying between them. In this sample, this clonotype turned up many times. Its antigen is unknown. Axillary draining lymph nodes of breast cancer patients supplied the node samples. TCRdb ran MiXCR on the multiplex PCR reads and lists one entry per CDR3 protein. The sample holds under 250,000 distinct CDR3 sequences; roughly 32% are singletons and the top ten take approximately 1.4%. The sample consisted of axillary lymph node tissue. This rearrangement joins TRBV3-1 to TRBJ2-5; D uncertain. The source of this sequence is a female donor with breast cancer. Some clones in this sample may be carry-over from other donors' samples. CDR3 protein: CASSQEGVDGPPQYF. The CDR3 DNA sequence: TGTGCCAGCAGCCAAGAAGGCGTTGACGGCCCCCCCCAGTACTTC.